These 11 T cell receptor beta chains share one sample of origin, sequenced in a study of blood T cell repertoires in COVID-19. Some clones are missing from TCRdb's copy, which holds only in-frame ones; the method was immunoSEQ multiplex PCR. The sample yields more than 50,000 clones, 75% to 95% seen once. The sample consisted of peripheral blood. Receptor source: a man older than 75 with acute or convalescent COVID-19.

V gene TRBV24-1 combines with J gene TRBJ2-1; TRBD1 matches 9 bases. Germline values: CDR1 KGHDR, CDR2 SFDVKD. V shed 5 bases, J shed 6 bases, and the junction held 4 bases outside the gene matches. CDR3 length equals 14 residues. CDR3 DNA: TGTGCCACCAGTGGAGGGACAGGGCTCAATGAGCAGTTCTTC. It is translated as CATSGGTGLNEQFF.

This clone occurred once. V and J are TRBV24-1 and TRBJ1-3, with D hard to call. Trimming took 6 bases from V and 0 from J, leaving 8 bases between them. This CDR3 has 14 amino acids. Germline V gives CDR1 KGHDR, CDR2 SFDVKD. CDR3 nucleotide sequence: TGTGCCACCAGTCCGGGGAACTCTGGAAACACCATATATTTT. This gives the protein CATSPGNSGNTIYF.

The chain employs TRBV6-5 and TRBJ2-2, with 9 bases that match TRBD1. V lost 5 bases, J lost 13 bases, and 5 bases stayed unmatched. This CDR3 is built from 12 residues. The germline V gene encodes CDR1 MNHEY and CDR2 SVGAGI. In nucleotides, the CDR3 is TGTGCCAGCAGTACCGGACAGGGGTTGCTGTTTTTT. It is translated as CASSTGQGLLFF.

The CDR3 loop reads CASSILRDGELFF. In DNA form, the CDR3 reads TGTGCCAGCAGCATCTTGAGGGACGGGGAGCTGTTTTTT. The gene calls are TRBV11-2 and TRBJ2-2; D perhaps matches TRBD2 (5 bases). Germline-derived CDR1 and CDR2 are SGHAT and FQNNGV. V gave up 5 bases and J gave up 7 bases, with 11 bases separating them. This CDR3 contains 13 residues.

J is TRBJ2-3 and V is TRBV4-1, with 13 nucleotides matching TRBD2. Germline CDR1 and CDR2: MGHRA and YSYEKL. The CDR3 length is 17 residues. J gave up 2 bases and V 4 bases, and 6 bases lay outside the gene matches. CDR3 sequence reads: CASSRTTSGGATDTQYF. CDR3 nucleotides: TGCGCCAGCAGCCGAACCACTAGCGGGGGGGCCACAGATACGCAGTATTTT.

This clone was seen once. This rearrangement joins TRBV15 to TRBJ2-5; perhaps TRBD2 as D (7 bases). V shed 1 base and J shed 5 bases, with 20 bases lying between them. This CDR3 comprises 17 residues. Germline V CDR1 and CDR2: LNHNV, YYDKDF (reference sequence). The CDR3 region is CATSRGTGGAEGETQYF. The CDR3 region has the DNA TGTGCCACCAGCAGAGGGACGGGGGGCGCAGAGGGGGAGACCCAGTACTTC.

The chain links TRBV20-1 to TRBJ2-7; D call uncertain. This CDR3 has 11 residues. V was clipped by 1 base and J by 6 bases, with 7 bases between them. Germline-derived CDR1 and CDR2 are DFQATT and SNEGSKA (reference sequence). Here the CDR3 DNA reads TGCAGTGCTAGAGGGAGTTTCGAGCAGTACTTC. Translated, it gives CSARGSFEQYF.

This chain joins TRBV3-1 (or the pseudogene TRBV3-2) and TRBJ1-1; 10 bases are shared with TRBD1. The junction had 1 base not matched to a gene; V was cut back by 2 bases and J by 4 bases. Germline V CDR1 and CDR2: LGHDT, YNNKEL (reference sequence). The CDR3 is 14 amino acids. The CDR3 DNA sequence: TGTGCCAGCAGCCAAAGGGACAGGGGCACTGAAGCTTTCTTT. It encodes CASSQRDRGTEAFF.

The chain combines TRBV6-1 with TRBJ2-1, with 8 bases matching TRBD1. Germline trimming cut 4 bases from V and 3 bases from J; bases unmatched to any gene: 8. CDR1 is MNHNS and CDR2 is SASEGT in the germline V gene. The CDR3 length is 16 residues. The CDR3 reads CASSGPGGVGYNEQFF. The CDR3 coding sequence is TGTGCCAGCAGTGGACCAGGGGGCGTCGGCTACAATGAGCAGTTCTTC.

The rearrangement joins TRBV4-1 to TRBJ2-3; 12 positions match TRBD2. Germline lookup yields CDR1 MGHRA and CDR2 YSYEKL. There are 15 residues in the CDR3. After removal of 5 bases from V and 7 bases from J, the junction contained 7 bases not matched to a gene. The CDR3 here is CASSYGLAGTNTQYF. The CDR3 DNA reads as TGCGCCAGCAGCTACGGACTAGCGGGGACCAATACGCAGTATTTT.

The chain has TRBV7-9 and TRBJ1-4; D remains ambiguous. Germline CDR1 SEHNR, CDR2 FQNEAQ (reference sequence). V shed 5 bases and J shed 5 bases, with 15 bases lying between them. The CDR3 length is 15 residues. CDR3 sequence (DNA): TGTGCCAGCAGCCCCTCTCTTGGACTGAATGAAAAACTGTTTTTT. It translates to CASSPSLGLNEKLFF.